What follows are 25 T cell receptor beta chains derived from one specimen sequenced in a study of identical twins. TCRdb processed the 5' RACE reads anew with MiXCR; each CDR3 protein has one entry. The sample lists approximately 350,000 distinct CDR3 sequences, more than 9% seen once, with 7.2% in the top ten. This same sample was also part of a study on yellow fever vaccine responses in identical twins.

The sequenced sample consisted of CD8+ T cells sorted from blood. These receptors originate from a woman aged 18-29 years in good health.

In this sample, this clonotype turned up a few times. The rearrangement joins TRBV7-9 to TRBJ2-7, with TRBD2 as a possible D gene (6 bases). Trimming pared 5 bases from V and 3 bases from J, leaving 17 bases between. The CDR3 is 15 amino acids. Germline assignment: CDR1 SEHNR and CDR2 FQNEAQ (reference sequence). CDR3 nucleotide sequence: TGTGCCAGCAGCCCACCGACTAGGACGGTCTACGAGCAGTACGTC. This sequence encodes CASSPPTRTVYEQYV.

This clonotype was recorded many times. This chain joins TRBV7-9 and TRBJ2-3; maybe TRBD2 (5 bases). The CDR3 loop spans 14 amino acids. Germline V lookup: CDR1 SEHNR, CDR2 FQNEAQ (reference sequence). The germline V and J ends were trimmed by 4 bases and 0 bases, with 8 bases remaining between them. CDR3 sequence: CASSYTSSTDTQYF. Written as DNA, the CDR3 is TGTGCCAGCAGCTACACTAGTAGCACAGATACGCAGTATTTT.

This rearrangement joins TRBV3-1 to TRBJ2-5; possibly TRBD2 for D (6 bases). Germline V gene lookup returns CDR1 LGHDT and CDR2 YNNKEL (reference sequence). The CDR3 is made up of 15 amino acids. Trimming cost V 5 bases and J 3 bases, with 16 bases left between them. The CDR3 loop is CASSNVRGGEETQYF. As DNA, the CDR3 is TGTGCCAGCAGCAATGTCCGGGGCGGGGAAGAGACCCAGTACTTC.

The chain uses TRBV28 and TRBJ2-7; maybe TRBD1 (6 bases). Germline V gene sequence: CDR1 MDHEN, CDR2 SYDVKM. V was shortened by 6 bases and J by 0 bases, with 18 bases between the two germline ends. This CDR3 is 16 amino acids long. CDR3: CASSLRGQVFSYEQYF. The CDR3 coding sequence is TGTGCCAGCAGCCTACGGGGACAAGTCTTCTCCTACGAGCAGTACTTC. The full variable domain, completed using reference TRBV28 and TRBJ2-7, is DVKVTQSSRYLVKRTGEKVFLECVQDMDHENMFWYRQDPGLGLRLIYFSYDVKMKEKGDIPEGYSVSREKKERFSLILESASTNQTSMYLCASSLRGQVFSYEQYFGPGTRLTVT.

The V gene is TRBV7-9, the J gene TRBJ1-4, with D perhaps matching TRBD1 (5 bases). Between the trimmed V and J ends, which lost 5 bases and 14 bases, there was a span of 12 bases. The V gene's germline CDR1 is SEHNR and CDR2 FQNEAQ (reference sequence). The CDR3 has 11 residues. CDR3: CASSAQGWLFF. The CDR3, as DNA: TGTGCCAGCAGCGCGCAGGGTTGGCTGTTTTTT.

J is TRBJ2-5 and V is TRBV7-8, with 8 bases identical to TRBD2. The CDR3 sequence is 16 residues long. Germline CDR1 reads SGHVS; CDR2 reads FQNEAQ. The ends lost 0 bases at V and 5 bases at J; junction bases unmatched: 8. CDR3 protein: CASSLARAGGGETQYF. As DNA, the CDR3 is TGTGCCAGCAGCTTAGCGCGTGCGGGGGGTGGGGAGACCCAGTACTTC.

This chain links TRBV5-1 with TRBJ2-7, with D unclear. This CDR3 contains 11 residues. Between the trimmed V and J ends, which lost 7 bases and 5 bases, there was a span of 10 bases. Germline CDR1 and CDR2: SGHRS and YFSETQ. The CDR3 reads CASADGDEQYF. The CDR3 DNA follows: TGCGCCAGCGCCGACGGCGACGAGCAGTACTTC.

This clonotype was observed a few times. The chain is built from TRBV4-1 and TRBJ2-7; no reliable D call. V gave up 0 bases and J gave up 1 base, with 13 bases separating them. Germline-derived CDR1 and CDR2 are MGHRA and YSYEKL. The CDR3 runs 16 residues. The CDR3 sequence is CASSQDSRTVSYEQYF. DNA for the CDR3: TGCGCCAGCAGCCAAGATTCACGGACCGTATCCTACGAGCAGTACTTC.

The DNA of the CDR3 is TGCAGTGCCAACGCCGAAGTAGCGGGGGAATGTAAACCCTGCACAGATACGCAGTATTTT. Amino acids: CSANAEVAGECKPCTDTQYF. The genes are TRBV20-1 and TRBJ2-3; 9 bases agree with TRBD2. Trimming took 6 bases from V and 1 from J; bases not matched to a gene: 23. This CDR3 region has 20 residues. Germline V gene lookup returns CDR1 DFQATT and CDR2 SNEGSKA (reference sequence).

This clonotype was observed a handful of times. The rearrangement uses TRBV7-9 and TRBJ1-1; no clear D. With 8 bases removed from V and 8 bases from J, the gap between germline ends came to 15 bases. Germline V gene data show CDR1 as SEHNR and CDR2 as FQNEAQ (reference sequence). This CDR3 has 12 residues. The CDR3, as DNA: TGTGCCAGCCCGGACGGGTCCCTCGAAGCTTTCTTT. It specifies CASPDGSLEAFF.

The chain joins TRBV7-6 to TRBJ2-2; TRBD2 matches at 8 bases. Germline V CDR1 and CDR2: SGHVS, FNYEAQ. CDR3 length: 17 residues. V was clipped by 2 bases and J by 5 bases; unmatched bases: 10. CDR3 in DNA: TGTGCCAGCAGCTTAAAGCGACCCTCTAGCGGGACCGGGGAGCTGTTTTTT. It is translated as CASSLKRPSSGTGELFF. Full variable domain (rest looked up from reference TRBV7-6 and TRBJ2-2): GAGVSQSPRYKVTKRGQDVALRCDPISGHVSLYWYRQALGQGPEFLTYFNYEAQQDKSGLPNDRFSAERPEGSISTLTIQRTEQRDSAMYRCASSLKRPSSGTGELFFGEGSRLTVL.

This clonotype was seen only a few times. The genes are TRBV10-2 and TRBJ2-1; D may be TRBD2 (5 bases). Trimming took off 10 bases at V and 9 bases at J, with 13 bases between the two ends. CDR1 and CDR2 (germline): WSHSY, SAAADI. The CDR3 totals 11 residues. The CDR3 spells CATERGTEQFF. The CDR3 bases are TGCGCCACGGAACGGGGAACTGAGCAGTTCTTC.

This clonotype was recorded a few times. The chain has TRBV29-1 and TRBJ2-3; 7 positions agree with TRBD2. J gave up 1 base and V 6 bases, and 7 bases lay outside the gene matches. The germline CDR1 and CDR2 sequences are SQVTM and ANQGSEA. CDR3 length: 14 amino acids. In nucleotides, the CDR3 is TGCAGCGTCCCGACGGGGGGTGGCACAGATACGCAGTATTTT. The encoded protein is CSVPTGGGTDTQYF.

Ten or more counts support this clonotype. This chain uses TRBV5-5 with TRBJ2-1; TRBD1 matches 7 bases. V was clipped by 0 bases and J by 7 bases; unmatched bases: 4. The CDR3 is made up of 14 amino acids. CDR1 and CDR2 (germline): SGHKS, YYEKEE (reference sequence). This chain's CDR3 is CASSLEQGSNEQFF. The CDR3 DNA reads as TGTGCCAGCAGCTTGGAACAGGGGAGTAATGAGCAGTTCTTC.

The chain employs TRBV15 and TRBJ2-7; the match to TRBD2 covers 16 bases. Germline CDR1 reads LNHNV; CDR2 reads YYDKDF (reference sequence). The J segment lost 2 bases and the V segment lost 0 bases, leaving 10 bases of the junction unmatched. The CDR3 runs to 20 residues. CDR3 sequence reads: CATSRDRGLAGGPFPYEQYF. The DNA for the CDR3 is TGTGCCACCAGCAGAGATCGGGGACTAGCGGGAGGGCCGTTCCCCTACGAGCAGTACTTC. Together with reference TRBV15 and TRBJ2-7, the CDR3 gives the full variable domain: DAMVIQNPRYQVTQFGKPVTLSCSQTLNHNVMYWYQQKSSQAPKLLFHYYDKDFNNEADTPDNFQSRRPNTSFCFLDIRSPGLGDTAMYLCATSRDRGLAGGPFPYEQYFGPGTRLTVT.

This clonotype came up many times. CDR3 bases: TGTGCCACCAGTGATAAGACTAGCGGTATTTACAATGAGCAGTTCTTC. Translation: CATSDKTSGIYNEQFF. The genes are TRBV24-1 and TRBJ2-1, with 9 bases aligning to TRBD2. Looked up from germline, CDR1 is KGHDR and CDR2 is SFDVKD. J lost 4 bases, V lost 3 bases, and 6 bases had no gene match. The CDR3 is made up of 16 amino acids.

This clonotype was detected only a few times. The chain is built from TRBV24-1 and TRBJ2-1; the D is unclear. The CDR3 runs 15 residues. Per the germline V gene, CDR1 is KGHDR and CDR2 is SFDVKD. V lost 4 bases and J 9 bases, leaving 18 bases between the germline ends. The chain's CDR3 is CATSDVSGSWGEQFF. In DNA, the CDR3 is TGTGCCACCAGTGACGTATCCGGGTCGTGGGGTGAGCAGTTCTTC.

V usage is TRBV6-2 or TRBV6-3 and J usage is TRBJ2-7, with D hard to call. V was pared by 5 bases and J by 3 bases, with 17 bases between. This CDR3 is built from 15 residues. Germline CDR1 is MNHEY and CDR2 is SVGEGT. The CDR3 DNA sequence: TGTGCCAGCAGTCCCCGGTCAGGCGCCATCTACGAGCAGTACGTC. This encodes CASSPRSGAIYEQYV.

This clonotype was seen a handful of times. The rearrangement joins TRBV6-5 to TRBJ1-5; D not certain. Trimming pared 4 bases from V and 6 bases from J, leaving 13 bases between. Looked up from germline, CDR1 is MNHEY and CDR2 is SVGAGI. This CDR3 comprises 14 residues. The DNA of the CDR3 is TGTGCCAGCAGTTCAGCGAGTCAAAGTCAGCCCCAGCATTTT. This encodes CASSSASQSQPQHF.

This clonotype was seen only a few times. V gene TRBV7-9 combines with J gene TRBJ2-7; 10 bases agree with TRBD1. The CDR3 length is 14 residues. The V gene's germline CDR1 is SEHNR and CDR2 FQNEAQ (reference sequence). Germline trimming cut 5 bases from V and 6 bases from J; bases unmatched to any gene: 7. CDR3 sequence: CASSPPGQGLEQYF. The CDR3 DNA is TGTGCCAGCAGCCCCCCGGGACAGGGGCTCGAGCAGTACTTC.

The chain employs TRBV27 and TRBJ2-3; 10 bases agree with TRBD2. The V gene end was trimmed by 4 bases and the J gene end by 6 bases; junction bases not matched to a gene: 7. The V gene's germline CDR1 is MNHEY and CDR2 SMNVEV (reference sequence). The CDR3 loop spans 15 amino acids. The CDR3 is CASSWTSGAVDTQYF. CDR3 nucleotide sequence: TGTGCCAGCAGTTGGACTAGCGGAGCAGTTGATACGCAGTATTTT.

There are a few counts of this clonotype. The chain uses TRBV12-3 or TRBV12-4 and TRBJ1-1; a possible D gene is TRBD1 (5 bases). V was pared by 6 bases and J by 0 bases, with 14 bases between. CDR3 size: 15 residues. CDR3 in amino acids: CASRRAGIMNTEAFF. In nucleotides, the CDR3 is TGTGCCAGCAGAAGAGCAGGGATCATGAACACTGAAGCTTTCTTT.

The V and J genes are TRBV24-1 and TRBJ2-7; D is unclear. From germline, CDR1 is KGHDR and CDR2 SFDVKD. The germline V and J ends were trimmed by 2 bases and 7 bases, with 11 bases remaining between them. The CDR3 spans 13 residues. The CDR3 DNA reads as TGTGCCACCAGTGATTCGAAAGTGGGGGAGCAGTACTTC. Translation: CATSDSKVGEQYF.

Many counts were recorded for this clonotype. The genes are TRBV4-1 and TRBJ2-1; TRBD2 might be the D (6 bases). The V end was cut by 0 bases, the J end by 6 bases, with 12 bases between. CDR3 length equals 15 residues. Germline CDR1 reads MGHRA; CDR2 reads YSYEKL. CDR3 nucleotide sequence: TGCGCCAGCAGCCAAGATCGGGGACTGGGCAATGAGCAGTTCTTC. Its protein product is CASSQDRGLGNEQFF.

In its sample, this clonotype was seen many times. This chain joins TRBV9 and TRBJ1-2; no reliable D call. V was pared by 4 bases and J by 5 bases, with 6 bases between. The germline V gene has CDR1 SGDLS and CDR2 YYNGEE. The CDR3 has 11 residues. For the CDR3, the DNA is TGTGCCAGCAGCCCGGGATATGGCTACACCTTC. This codes for CASSPGYGYTF.